Following are 19 T cell receptor beta chains from one sample sequenced in a study of a mutant IDH1 vaccine in newly diagnosed glioma. No antigens are known for them. Here immunoSEQ multiplex PCR was the method, and the copy in TCRdb shows in-frame clones only, minus some. The sample has about 64,000 clones, 65% to 85% seen once. Time point meaning: week 11, during vaccination. Each dose of the vaccine consisted of 300 ug of mutant IDH1 20-mer peptide, with topical imiquimod. The sequences come from PBMCs, collected from a glioma patient whose treatment included an IDH1 peptide vaccine. All receptors derive from a woman aged 50 to 60 with glioma.

The V call is TRBV29-1, the J call TRBJ1-1, with a tentative D call TRBD1 (6 bases). The CDR3 is 12 amino acids. CDR1 is SQVTM, CDR2 ANQGSEA, per germline. The V end lost 6 bases, the J end lost 4 bases, and 12 bases lay between the germline ends. CDR3 DNA: TGCAGCGTCGCAGGGGTTGGCACTGAAGCTTTCTTT. It is translated as CSVAGVGTEAFF.

This chain uses TRBV2 with TRBJ2-1, with TRBD2 matching 15 bases. From germline, CDR1 is SNHLY and CDR2 FYNNEI. J gave up 7 bases and V 4 bases, and 5 bases lay outside the gene matches. The CDR3 runs 16 residues. CDR3 protein: CASSARTSGGGNEQFF. As DNA, the CDR3 is TGTGCCAGCAGTGCACGGACTAGCGGGGGGGGAAATGAGCAGTTCTTC.

The chain links TRBV14 to TRBJ1-1; 9 bases align to TRBD1. Trimming at V came to 1 base and at J to 7 bases, leaving 7 bases not matched to a gene. Germline CDR1 SGHDN, CDR2 FVKESK. The CDR3 runs 15 residues. The CDR3 is CASSQGTGARVEAFF. CDR3 nucleotides: TGTGCCAGCAGCCAAGGGACAGGGGCTCGAGTTGAAGCTTTCTTT.

The chain is built from TRBV28 and TRBJ1-2, with TRBD1 matching over 8 bases. Germline CDR1 is MDHEN and CDR2 is SYDVKM. There are 14 residues in the CDR3. J gave up 6 bases and V 6 bases, and 9 bases lay outside the gene matches. The CDR3 DNA sequence: TGTGCCAGCAGGGCCCAGGGGGCGTATAATGGCTACACCTTC. Its translation: CASRAQGAYNGYTF.

This chain uses TRBV5-1 with TRBJ1-2; 7 bases line up with TRBD1. The J segment lost 3 bases and the V segment lost 4 bases, leaving 9 bases of the junction unmatched. Germline V gives CDR1 SGHRS, CDR2 YFSETQ. The CDR3 length is 15 residues. The CDR3 nucleotides read TGCGCCAGCAGCGAGCAGGGGGATAGGGACTATGGCTACACCTTC. Its protein product is CASSEQGDRDYGYTF. The full variable domain, completed using reference TRBV5-1 and TRBJ1-2, is KAGVTQTPRYLIKTRGQQVTLSCSPISGHRSVSWYQQTPGQGLQFLFEYFSETQRNKGNFPGRFSGRQFSNSRSEMNVSTLELGDSALYLCASSEQGDRDYGYTFGSGTRLTVV.

CDR3 region: CASKDRGRTNEKLFF. In DNA form, the CDR3 reads TGTGCCAGCAAGGACAGGGGGAGGACTAATGAAAAACTGTTTTTT. V gene TRBV2 combines with J gene TRBJ1-4, with TRBD1 identical over 10 bases. Trimming removed 7 bases from V and 2 bases from J; junction bases left unmatched: 4. The CDR3 runs to 15 residues. Germline CDR1 reads SNHLY; CDR2 reads FYNNEI.

J is TRBJ2-7 and V is TRBV25-1; D uncertain. The V gene's germline CDR1 is MGHDK and CDR2 SYGVNS. The ends were cut back, 4 bases at V and 1 base at J, with 8 bases in the middle. This CDR3 region has 13 residues. The CDR3 DNA reads as TGTGCCAGCAGTGTTGGGAAGTCCTACGAGCAGTACTTC. Its protein product is CASSVGKSYEQYF.

In this sample, this clone turned up once. V usage is TRBV13 and J usage is TRBJ1-1; D perhaps matches TRBD1 (5 bases). The ends were cut back, 1 base at V and 8 bases at J, with 20 bases in the middle. There are 16 residues in the CDR3. Germline CDR1 reads PRHDT; CDR2 reads FYEKMQ (reference sequence). The CDR3 DNA reads TGTGCCAGCAGCTTAGATCCACAGTCTCCCAGGGTAGAAGCTTTCTTT. Amino acids: CASSLDPQSPRVEAFF. Drawing the rest from reference TRBV13 and TRBJ1-1, the complete variable domain is AAGVIQSPRHLIKEKRETATLKCYPIPRHDTVYWYQQGPGQDPQFLISFYEKMQSDKGSIPDRFSAQQFSDYHSELNMSSLELGDSALYFCASSLDPQSPRVEAFFGQGTRLTVV.

The V and J genes are TRBV11-3 and TRBJ1-1, with 8 bases lining up with TRBD1. The CDR3 is made up of 17 amino acids. Losses at the gene ends were 5 bases for V and 5 bases for J; bases not matched to a gene: 16. Germline V gives CDR1 SGHNT, CDR2 YENEEA. The DNA for the CDR3 is TGTGCCAGCAGCGGGGGGACTATACAGGGGGATGGAACTGAAGCTTTCTTT. Translation: CASSGGTIQGDGTEAFF.

The V and J genes are TRBV27 and TRBJ2-7, with D maybe TRBD2 (6 bases). The CDR3 spans 15 residues. Germline CDR1 and CDR2: MNHEY and SMNVEV (reference sequence). V lost 3 bases and J 1 base, leaving 13 bases between the germline ends. The chain's CDR3 is CASSFQGGFSYEQYF. CDR3 sequence (DNA): TGTGCCAGCAGTTTCCAGGGAGGCTTTTCCTACGAGCAGTACTTC.

The V and J genes are TRBV9 and TRBJ2-6, with 9 bases matching TRBD1. Germline trimming cut 4 bases from V and 4 bases from J; bases unmatched to any gene: 6. CDR1 is SGDLS and CDR2 is YYNGEE in the germline V gene. The CDR3 consists of 16 residues. The CDR3 protein is CASSTTGGGGANVLTF. Written as DNA, the CDR3 is TGTGCCAGCAGCACGACAGGGGGGGGAGGGGCCAACGTCCTGACTTTC.

This rearrangement joins TRBV15 to TRBJ2-1, with D unclear. Germline-derived CDR1 and CDR2 are LNHNV and YYDKDF (reference sequence). V lost 2 bases and J 7 bases, leaving 9 bases between the germline ends. The CDR3 sequence is 13 residues long. The CDR3 DNA follows: TGTGCCACCAGCAGATTGGCGGAGAATGAGCAGTTCTTC. Its protein product is CATSRLAENEQFF.

This clone occurred once. The rearrangement uses TRBV4-3 and TRBJ2-5; 13 bases are a match to TRBD2. This CDR3 region has 20 residues. From germline, CDR1 is LGHNA and CDR2 YSLEER. After removal of 0 bases from V and 5 bases from J, the junction contained 15 bases not matched to a gene. CDR3 region: CASSQDVDTLAGGGWETQYF. The CDR3 bases are TGCGCCAGCAGCCAAGATGTCGATACACTAGCGGGGGGGGGATGGGAGACCCAGTACTTC.

The gene calls are TRBV10-3 and TRBJ1-1; D possibly corresponds to TRBD1 (5 bases). Trimming removed 3 bases from V and 9 bases from J, with 26 bases in between. Looked up from germline, CDR1 is ENHRY and CDR2 is SYGVKD. The CDR3 is made up of 17 amino acids. As DNA, the CDR3 is TGTGCCATCAGTGACCTGAGTGCGGAAGGCTATCGGACAAAAGCTTTCTTT. Protein sequence: CAISDLSAEGYRTKAFF.

The CDR3 bases are TGCGCCAGCAGCTTGGAATGGGGAAACTATGGCTACACCTTC. Encoded protein: CASSLEWGNYGYTF. The rearrangement links TRBV5-1 to TRBJ1-2; D unclear. The CDR3 has 14 amino acids. The V gene's germline CDR1 is SGHRS and CDR2 YFSETQ. Trimming cost V 0 bases and J 2 bases, with 8 bases left between them.

This clone showed up just once. This sequence joins TRBV6-1 and TRBJ2-5; TRBD1 is a possible D gene (5 bases). Trimming removed 1 base at V and 9 bases at J, with 9 bases between. The CDR3 totals 12 residues. Germline CDR1 is MNHNS and CDR2 is SASEGT. The CDR3 sequence: CASSEVGRAQYF. DNA for the CDR3: TGTGCCAGCAGTGAAGTTGGCAGGGCCCAGTACTTC.

The chain is built from TRBV6-5 and TRBJ1-5, with a possible D match to TRBD1 (6 bases). This CDR3 spans 14 amino acids. Trimming shortened V by 2 bases and J by 7 bases, and 12 bases separated the two germline ends. Per germline, CDR1 MNHEY and CDR2 SVGAGI. The CDR3 DNA reads as TGTGCCAGCAGTTACAGGGGGGAAGGGCAGCCCCAGCATTTT. As protein: CASSYRGEGQPQHF.

This chain joins TRBV6-1 and TRBJ1-1, with D perhaps matching TRBD1 (5 bases). Trimming removed 8 bases at V and 0 bases at J, with 13 bases between. This CDR3 is built from 14 residues. Germline values: CDR1 MNHNS, CDR2 SASEGT. The CDR3 DNA is TGTGCCAGCTCCCTCGGGGCCCTGAACACTGAAGCTTTCTTT. It specifies CASSLGALNTEAFF.

The chain couples TRBV7-2 to TRBJ2-2; D not resolved. Deletions cut 2 bases from V and 2 bases from J, with 9 bases between. Germline V gene data show CDR1 as SGHTA and CDR2 as FQGNSA. This CDR3 has 15 residues. CDR3 coding DNA: TGTGCCAGCAGCTTATTGACACAAAACACCGGGGAGCTGTTTTTT. Protein sequence: CASSLLTQNTGELFF.